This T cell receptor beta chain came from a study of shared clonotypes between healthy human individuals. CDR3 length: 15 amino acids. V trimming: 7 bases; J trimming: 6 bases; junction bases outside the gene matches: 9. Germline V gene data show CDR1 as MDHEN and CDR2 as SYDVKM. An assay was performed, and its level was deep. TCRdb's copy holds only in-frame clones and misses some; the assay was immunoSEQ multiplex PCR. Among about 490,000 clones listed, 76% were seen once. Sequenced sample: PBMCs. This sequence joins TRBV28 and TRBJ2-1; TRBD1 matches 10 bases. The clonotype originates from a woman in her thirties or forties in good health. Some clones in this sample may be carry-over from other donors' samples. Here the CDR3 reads CASTPGTGESNEQFF. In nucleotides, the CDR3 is TGTGCCAGCACCCCAGGGACAGGGGAGTCCAATGAGCAGTTCTTC.